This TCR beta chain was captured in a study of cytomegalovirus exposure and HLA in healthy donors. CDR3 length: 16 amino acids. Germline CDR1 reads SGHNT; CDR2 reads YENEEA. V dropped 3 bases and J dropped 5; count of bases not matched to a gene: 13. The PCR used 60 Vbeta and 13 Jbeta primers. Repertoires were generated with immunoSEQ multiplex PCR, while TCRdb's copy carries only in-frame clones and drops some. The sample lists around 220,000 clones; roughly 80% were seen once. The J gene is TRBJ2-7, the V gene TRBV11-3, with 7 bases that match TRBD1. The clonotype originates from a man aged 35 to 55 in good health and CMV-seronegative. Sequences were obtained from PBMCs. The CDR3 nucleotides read TGTGCCAGCAGCTTGGAAGGGACAGCCACTTTCCACGAGCAGTACTTC. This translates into CASSLEGTATFHEQYF.